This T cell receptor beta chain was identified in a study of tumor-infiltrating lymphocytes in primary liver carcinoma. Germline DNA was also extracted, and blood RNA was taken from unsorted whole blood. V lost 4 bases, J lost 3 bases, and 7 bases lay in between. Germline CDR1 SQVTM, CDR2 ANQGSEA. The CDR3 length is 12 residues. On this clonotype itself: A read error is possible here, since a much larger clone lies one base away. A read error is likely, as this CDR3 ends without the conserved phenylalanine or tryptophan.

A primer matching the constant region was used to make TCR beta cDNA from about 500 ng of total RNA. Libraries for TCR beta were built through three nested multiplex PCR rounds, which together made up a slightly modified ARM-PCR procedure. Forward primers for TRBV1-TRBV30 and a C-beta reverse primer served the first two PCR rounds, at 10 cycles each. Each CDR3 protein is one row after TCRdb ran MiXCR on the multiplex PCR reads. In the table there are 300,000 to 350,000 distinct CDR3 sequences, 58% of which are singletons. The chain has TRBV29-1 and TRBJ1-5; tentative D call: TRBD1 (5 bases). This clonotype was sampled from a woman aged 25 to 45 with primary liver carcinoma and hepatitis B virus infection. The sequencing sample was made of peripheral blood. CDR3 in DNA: TGCAGCGTTGGAGGGGACAATCAGCCCCAGCATCTT. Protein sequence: CSVGGDNQPQHL.